These 29 T cell receptor beta chains originate from one sample sequenced in a study of blood T cell repertoires in COVID-19. Some clones are missing from TCRdb's copy, which holds only in-frame ones; the method was immunoSEQ multiplex PCR. The data contain about 370,000 clones, around 90% of them singletons. What was sequenced was peripheral blood. These receptors all come from a woman aged 25 to 39 with COVID-19, enrolled during active disease.

This clone has only one observation. The chain carries TRBV12-2 and TRBJ2-1; TRBD2 is the table's D call and was not checked against the DNA. TRBV12-2 is a listed pseudogene. The CDR3 sequence is 19 residues long. This chain's CDR3 is CASRRTRLAGASSYNEQFF. CDR3 in DNA: TGTGCAAGTCGCCGAACAAGGCTAGCGGGGGCCAGCTCCTACAATGAGCAGTTCTTC.

The chain recombines TRBV10-3 with TRBJ1-5; 11 bases line up with TRBD1. With V trimmed by 6 bases and J by 5 bases, 3 bases remained unmatched. CDR1 is ENHRY and CDR2 is SYGVKD in the germline V gene. The CDR3 covers 14 residues. The CDR3 loop reads CAISSGQGDQPQHF. CDR3 coding DNA: TGTGCCATCAGCTCGGGACAGGGGGATCAGCCCCAGCATTTT.

The chain uses TRBV18 and TRBJ2-5; 8 nucleotides match TRBD1. Per the germline V gene, CDR1 is KGHSH and CDR2 is LQKENI. This CDR3 spans 16 amino acids. V was clipped by 0 bases and J by 5 bases; unmatched bases: 8. CDR3 in DNA: TGTGCCAGCTCACCACCGACAGGGGCGGGTCGGGAGACCCAGTACTTC. It translates to CASSPPTGAGRETQYF.

This clone was counted once. The chain links TRBV7-2 to TRBJ2-1; D is undetermined. The CDR3 totals 15 residues. V was shortened by 1 base and J by 0 bases, with 7 bases between the two germline ends. CDR1 is SGHTA and CDR2 is FQGNSA in the germline V gene. CDR3 sequence: CASSLGASSYNEQFF. The CDR3, as DNA: TGTGCCAGCAGCTTAGGGGCGAGCTCCTACAATGAGCAGTTCTTC.

The chain joins TRBV27 to TRBJ2-1; TRBD2 is a possible D gene (7 bases). Trimming took off 6 bases at V and 7 bases at J, with 16 bases between the two ends. The CDR3 spans 14 residues. Germline CDR1 reads MNHEY; CDR2 reads SMNVEV (reference sequence). CDR3 sequence: CASSDSGGGNEQFF. The CDR3 coding sequence is TGTGCCAGCAGCGACTCGGGGGGCGGGAATGAGCAGTTCTTC.

The rearrangement links TRBV7-8 to TRBJ1-3; D possibly corresponds to TRBD1 (6 bases). Germline CDR1 reads SGHVS; CDR2 reads FQNEAQ. The CDR3 runs to 15 residues. V was shortened by 1 base and J by 1 base, with 8 bases between the two germline ends. The CDR3 is CASSLDRASGNTIYF. The DNA of the CDR3 is TGTGCCAGCAGCTTAGACAGGGCGTCTGGAAACACCATATATTTT.

This CDR3 is CASSGLTGPGQPQHF. The CDR3 DNA follows: TGTGCCAGCAGCGGACTGACAGGGCCCGGCCAGCCCCAGCATTTT. J is TRBJ1-5 and V is TRBV2, with 7 bases fitting TRBD1. V lost 6 bases and J lost 7; bases outside the gene matches: 12. The CDR3 extends over 15 amino acids. Germline-derived CDR1 and CDR2 are SNHLY and FYNNEI.

The chain joins TRBV5-4 to TRBJ1-2; tentative D call: TRBD1 (6 bases). CDR1 is SGHNT, CDR2 YYREEE, per germline (reference sequence). The V end lost 0 bases, the J end lost 4 bases, and 13 bases lay between the germline ends. The CDR3 sequence is 15 residues long. CDR3 bases: TGTGCCAGCAGCTTGGATCCAGGGGAGGGCTATGGCTACACCTTC. Its protein is CASSLDPGEGYGYTF.

The V and J genes are TRBV18 and TRBJ2-3, with 9 bases identical to TRBD1. This CDR3 is 16 amino acids long. The J segment lost 1 base and the V segment lost 5 bases, leaving 7 bases of the junction unmatched. In germline, CDR1 is KGHSH, CDR2 LQKENI. The CDR3: CASSSSQGAGTDTQYF. As DNA, the CDR3 is TGTGCCAGCTCATCCTCACAGGGGGCTGGCACAGATACGCAGTATTTT.

This clone was counted a single time. V usage is TRBV7-9 and J usage is TRBJ2-3, with 11 positions matching TRBD2. V lost 5 bases to trimming and J lost 2 bases; unmatched junction nucleotides: 12. CDR1 SEHNR and CDR2 FQNEAQ come from the germline V gene (reference sequence). The CDR3 has 18 residues. The CDR3 is CASSPHSLAGGITDTQYF. As DNA, the CDR3 is TGTGCCAGCAGCCCTCATTCCCTAGCGGGAGGTATCACAGATACGCAGTATTTT.

The J gene is TRBJ1-4, the V gene TRBV28; perhaps TRBD1 as D (6 bases). Trimming cost V 5 bases and J 3 bases, with 13 bases left between them. Germline-derived CDR1 and CDR2 are MDHEN and SYDVKM. This CDR3 region has 15 residues. The CDR3 protein is CASSPGGASNEKLFF. In nucleotides, the CDR3 is TGTGCCAGCAGTCCTGGGGGCGCCTCTAATGAAAAACTGTTTTTT.

The V call is TRBV3-1 (or the pseudogene TRBV3-2), the J call TRBJ1-6; 7 nucleotides agree with TRBD1. V trimming: 3 bases; J trimming: 0 bases; junction bases outside the gene matches: 8. Germline V CDR1 and CDR2: LGHDT, YNNKEL (reference sequence). This CDR3 is built from 18 residues. This chain's CDR3 is CASSQTTTGSSYNSPLHF. CDR3 nucleotide sequence: TGTGCCAGCAGCCAGACGACGACAGGGAGCTCCTATAATTCACCCCTCCACTTT.

This rearrangement joins TRBV23-1 to TRBJ1-5; 7 nucleotides match TRBD1. TRBV23-1 is an open reading frame whose function is uncertain. Losses at the gene ends were 2 bases for V and 4 bases for J; bases not matched to a gene: 5. CDR3 length equals 15 residues. CDR3 nucleotide sequence: TGCGCCAGCAGTCAACAGGGGGAGCATAATCAGCCCCAGCATTTT. Translation gives CASSQQGEHNQPQHF.

This clone was detected once. The gene calls are TRBV29-1 and TRBJ2-3, with TRBD1 matching over 7 bases. Germline V gives CDR1 SQVTM, CDR2 ANQGSEA. CDR3 size: 12 residues. J gave up 5 bases and V 5 bases, and 4 bases lay outside the gene matches. The CDR3 here is CSVQQGRDTQYF. CDR3 nucleotide sequence: TGCAGCGTTCAACAGGGGCGAGATACGCAGTATTTT.

The chain is built from TRBV24-1 and TRBJ2-2, with D possibly matching TRBD2 (7 bases). The CDR3 spans 16 residues. The V gene's germline CDR1 is KGHDR and CDR2 SFDVKD. Deletions cut 0 bases from V and 3 bases from J, with 10 bases between. CDR3 nucleotides: TGTGCCACCAGTGATTTGGGGGGGGCGGACACCGGGGAGCTGTTTTTT. Translated: CATSDLGGADTGELFF.

The V and J genes are TRBV6-5 and TRBJ1-1, with D perhaps TRBD1 (5 bases). The CDR3 extends over 14 amino acids. Per the germline V gene, CDR1 is MNHEY and CDR2 is SVGAGI. Trimming pared 3 bases from V and 1 base from J, leaving 9 bases between. As DNA, the CDR3 is TGTGCCAGCAGTTATTATCAGGGGAACACTGAAGCTTTCTTT. It translates to CASSYYQGNTEAFF.

CDR3: CASSFPRRTSPTETQYF. In DNA, the CDR3 is TGTGCCAGCAGTTTCCCCCGAAGGACATCCCCGACAGAGACCCAGTACTTC. The rearrangement uses TRBV28 and TRBJ2-5; D might be TRBD1 (5 bases). This CDR3 has 17 amino acids. Deletions cut 3 bases from V and 4 bases from J, with 21 bases between. Germline CDR1 and CDR2: MDHEN and SYDVKM.

The V call is TRBV5-1, the J call TRBJ2-3, with D perhaps TRBD2 (5 bases). V dropped 3 bases and J dropped 9 bases, with 14 bases sitting between them. Germline V gene data show CDR1 as SGHRS and CDR2 as YFSETQ. This CDR3 contains 13 residues. CDR3 in DNA: TGCGCCAGCAGCTCCGGGGAATCGGGGACGCAGTATTTT. Protein: CASSSGESGTQYF.

This clone showed up just a few times. This chain links TRBV11-2 with TRBJ1-2, with a tentative D call TRBD1 (5 bases). The CDR3 is made up of 12 amino acids. The V gene's germline CDR1 is SGHAT and CDR2 FQNNGV. V was pared by 1 base and J by 6 bases, with 6 bases between. The CDR3 region has the DNA TGTGCCAGCAGCTTAGCCAGGGATGGCTACACCTTC. This gives the protein CASSLARDGYTF.

The V and J genes are TRBV4-2 and TRBJ2-3; 13 nucleotides match TRBD2. J lost 2 bases, V lost 3 bases, and 8 bases had no gene match. Germline assignment: CDR1 LGHNA and CDR2 YNFKEQ. The CDR3 covers 18 residues. The CDR3 DNA reads as TGTGCCAGCAGCCATACTAGCGGGGGGGCCCCTCCCACAGATACGCAGTATTTT. Translation: CASSHTSGGAPPTDTQYF.

The chain carries TRBV7-8 and TRBJ1-2; 9 bases align to TRBD1. V dropped 5 bases and J dropped 6; count of bases not matched to a gene: 7. This CDR3 region has 14 residues. The germline V gene has CDR1 SGHVS and CDR2 FQNEAQ. Written as DNA, the CDR3 is TGTGCCAGCAGCACAAAGTGGACAGGGGATGGCTACACCTTC. This translates into CASSTKWTGDGYTF.

There are a few counts of this clone. This chain connects TRBV5-1 to TRBJ2-5; D is unclear. Germline V gene data show CDR1 as SGHRS and CDR2 as YFSETQ. The length of the CDR3 is 14 residues. Trimming stripped 0 bases from V and 7 bases from J, with 13 bases between. In DNA form, the CDR3 reads TGCGCCAGCAGCTTGGGCCCGCCCGAGCGGACCCAGTACTTC. This encodes CASSLGPPERTQYF.

This chain links TRBV12-3 or TRBV12-4 with TRBJ1-1; perhaps TRBD1 as D (6 bases). This CDR3 is built from 13 residues. Trimming shortened V by 4 bases and J by 10 bases, and 16 bases separated the two germline ends. CDR3 in amino acids: CASSSNREEGAFF. The CDR3 DNA is TGTGCCAGCAGTTCAAACAGGGAAGAGGGAGCTTTCTTT.

The chain employs TRBV12-3 or TRBV12-4 and TRBJ2-7; 9 positions agree with TRBD1. V lost 6 bases and J lost 6; bases outside the gene matches: 3. The CDR3 spans 12 residues. The CDR3 DNA follows: TGTGCCAGCAGCCGGGGACAGGGCGAGCAGTACGTC. It encodes CASSRGQGEQYV.

V is TRBV6-5 and J is TRBJ2-5; unclear D gene. CDR3 length: 14 amino acids. Germline CDR1 reads MNHEY; CDR2 reads SVGAGI. V was cut by 1 base and J by 2 bases, with 8 bases left in between. The chain's CDR3 is CASSYFADQETQYF. The CDR3 DNA reads TGTGCCAGCAGTTACTTCGCGGATCAAGAGACCCAGTACTTC.

The rearrangement joins TRBV30 to TRBJ1-2; no clear D. Germline V lookup: CDR1 GTSNPN, CDR2 SVGIG (reference sequence). Trimming pared 7 bases from V and 4 bases from J, leaving 16 bases between. CDR3 size: 13 residues. The CDR3 sequence: CASSEGLSYGYTF. CDR3 DNA: TGTGCCTCCAGCGAGGGTCTCAGCTATGGCTACACCTTC.

This chain connects TRBV5-8 to TRBJ2-7; 8 nucleotides match TRBD1. Losses at the gene ends were 6 bases for V and 1 base for J; bases not matched to a gene: 12. The CDR3 contains 16 residues. The V gene's germline CDR1 is SGHTS and CDR2 YDEGEE. The CDR3 is CASTGYPGTGSYEQYF. CDR3 nucleotides: TGTGCCAGCACTGGGTATCCGGGGACAGGTTCCTACGAGCAGTACTTC.

V and J are TRBV4-2 and TRBJ1-4, with 12 positions matching TRBD1. V shed 3 bases and J 4 bases; nucleotides not matched to a gene: 9. This CDR3 has 18 residues. Looked up from germline, CDR1 is LGHNA and CDR2 is YNFKEQ. The CDR3 DNA is TGTGCCAGCAGCCACCGGGACAGGGGGCGTGTCGGTAATGAAAAACTGTTTTTT. Encoded protein: CASSHRDRGRVGNEKLFF.

The V and J genes are TRBV2 and TRBJ2-1; 12 bases match TRBD2. J gave up 4 bases and V 3 bases, and 4 bases lay outside the gene matches. This CDR3 has 16 amino acids. The germline gives CDR1 SNHLY, CDR2 FYNNEI. This CDR3 reads CASSEGLAGPYNEQFF. CDR3 bases: TGTGCCAGCAGTGAGGGACTAGCGGGTCCTTACAATGAGCAGTTCTTC.